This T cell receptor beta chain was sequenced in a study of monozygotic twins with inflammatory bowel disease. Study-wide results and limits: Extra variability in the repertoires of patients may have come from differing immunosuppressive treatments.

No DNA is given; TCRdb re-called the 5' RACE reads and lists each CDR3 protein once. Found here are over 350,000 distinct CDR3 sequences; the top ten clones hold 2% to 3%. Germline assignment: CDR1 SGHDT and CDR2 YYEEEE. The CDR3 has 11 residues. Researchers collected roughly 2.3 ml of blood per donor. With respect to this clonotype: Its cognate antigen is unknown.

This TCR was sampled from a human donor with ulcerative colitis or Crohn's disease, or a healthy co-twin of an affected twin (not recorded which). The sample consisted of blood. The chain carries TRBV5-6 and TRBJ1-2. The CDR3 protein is CASSWFGGYTF.